This T cell receptor beta chain was captured in a study of memory CD8 T cells in hepatitis C reinfection (dated by TCRdb to between 2016 and 2019). Background for the entire study: A few donors spontaneously resolved two consecutive HCV infections, while two donors cleared a primary infection but became chronically infected after reinfection. Participants who had resolved a prior HCV infection were followed every 3 months in the reinfection study. A few reinfection cases with stored pre-reinfection samples were identified between about 2009 and 2013. The study tracked the TCR beta repertoire of virus-specific CD8 T cells longitudinally across an HCV reinfection episode in about 5 donors. Pre-reinfection samples were taken from 55 to 20 weeks before reinfection was detected. HCV reinfection was defined by a positive HCV RNA test following two negative tests taken at least 60 days apart.

Here is what the overall study found, with its caveats: Because only a few donors were included, definitive conclusions about public clonotypes linked to secondary clearance could not be reached by the study.

Notes on this clone: Its antigen target is currently unknown. No much larger clone is present one base from it, and per-base qualities are unavailable.

The sample's time point label is to be understood as: pre-reinfection, 55 to 20 weeks before reinfection detection. TCR sequencing was performed on the sorted cells directly ex vivo, without any in vitro expansion beforehand. Donors were people who inject drugs enrolled in the Montreal Acute Hepatitis C Cohort Study (HEPCO) in Canada. As controls, total naive CD8 T cells were sorted as viable CD3+ CD8+ CD45RO- cells from a couple of donors at all three reinfection time points. Before sorting, cryopreserved peripheral blood mononuclear cells were thawed, and CD8 T cells were purified from the thawed cells. The MACS CD8+ T cell Isolation Kit was used to enrich CD8 T cells by negative selection. A BD FACSAria II sorter with FACSDiva software was used for cell sorting, and FlowJo was used for data analysis. Library preparation employed the immunoSEQ multiplex PCR assay. Genomic DNA was extracted from the sorted cells, and Adaptive Biotechnologies' automated high-throughput method was used to sequence the TCR beta V, D and J regions. A two-step, bias-controlled multiplex PCR was used to amplify the CDR3 regions. Amplified TCR beta libraries were sequenced on an Illumina instrument. The authors' pipeline ran thus. Demultiplexed reads were processed to lower amplification and sequencing bias, and the IMGT database was used to assign CDR3 sequences to gene families. ImmunoSEQ software version 2.0 was used to analyze repertoire data. Clonotype lists were filtered to remove out-of-frame sequences as well as sequences containing stop codons in the CDR3. Clonotypes below 0.01% frequency were excluded because they corresponded to less than one cell. Richness was computed as observed richness divided by input cell number, and evenness as Shannon entropy divided by log observed richness. To measure repertoire diversity and how similar the repertoire was between time points, Simpson diversity and Morisita-Horn overlap indices were applied. Clonotypes were categorized as dominant (>1%), sub-dominant (0.5-0.99%), low abundance (0.1-0.49%) or lowest abundance (<0.1%). The germline index was obtained by subtracting total nucleotide additions from total CDR3 length and then dividing the result by total CDR3 length. TCRdb stores this immuneACCESS table with in-frame sequences only. Part of the clones is absent; in the studies checked, under half of the shortfall reflects unresolved V genes, and no reason is known for the rest. The DNA was the basis for D and trimming; V, J and clone size are from that table. This sample gives about 50,000 clones in total; roughly 90% of them show up just once. Of the sample, roughly 1% falls within the top ten clones.

V is reduced by 1 base and J by 3 bases, leaving a spacing of 12 bases between them. The germline V gene specifies MNHEY as CDR1 and SVGAGI as CDR2. Counted from cysteine to phenylalanine, this CDR3 has 15 amino acids. Left in the record is the CDR3 DNA by itself, 45 bases read in frame from the first base. The rearranged chain carries TRBV6-5 and TRBJ2-5; TRBD1 is a weak D gene call, 6 bases matching. The TCR sequence derives from a young man with hepatitis C virus infection. The sequenced sample was naive CD8+ T cells sorted from blood. The cell subset or site label of this sample denotes: total naive CD8+CD45RO- T cells. The CDR3: CASSYFRGHKETQYF. The nucleotide sequence is TGTGCCAGCAGTTACTTCAGGGGCCATAAAGAGACCCAGTACTTC.